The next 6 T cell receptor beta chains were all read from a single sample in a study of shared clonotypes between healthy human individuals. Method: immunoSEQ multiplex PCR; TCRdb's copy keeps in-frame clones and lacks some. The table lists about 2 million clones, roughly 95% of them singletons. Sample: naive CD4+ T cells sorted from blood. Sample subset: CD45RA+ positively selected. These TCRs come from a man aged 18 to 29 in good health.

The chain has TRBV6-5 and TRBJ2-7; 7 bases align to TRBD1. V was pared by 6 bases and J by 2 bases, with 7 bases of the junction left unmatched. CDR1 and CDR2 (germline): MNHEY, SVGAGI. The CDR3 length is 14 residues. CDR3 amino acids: CASSPIGQAYEQYF. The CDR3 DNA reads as TGTGCCAGCAGCCCCATTGGACAGGCCTACGAGCAGTACTTC.

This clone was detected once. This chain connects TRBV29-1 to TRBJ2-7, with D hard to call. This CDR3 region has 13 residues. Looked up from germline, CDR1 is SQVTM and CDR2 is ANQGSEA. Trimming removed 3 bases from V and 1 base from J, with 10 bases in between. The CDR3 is CSVEGPRSYEQYF. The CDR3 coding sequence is TGCAGCGTTGAGGGTCCTCGTTCCTACGAGCAGTACTTC.

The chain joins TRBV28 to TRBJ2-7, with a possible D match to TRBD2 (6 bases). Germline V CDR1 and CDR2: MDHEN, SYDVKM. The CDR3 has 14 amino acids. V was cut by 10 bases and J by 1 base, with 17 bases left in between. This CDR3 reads CATTIVGGSYEQYF. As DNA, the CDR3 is TGTGCCACTACGATCGTGGGGGGTTCCTACGAGCAGTACTTC.

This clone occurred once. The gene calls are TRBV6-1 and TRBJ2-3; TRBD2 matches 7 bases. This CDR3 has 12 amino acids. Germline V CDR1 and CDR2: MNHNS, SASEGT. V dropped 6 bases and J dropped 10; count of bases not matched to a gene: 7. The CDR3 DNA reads TGTGCCAGCAGAGAATTAGCGGGCCCGCAGTATTTT. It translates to CASRELAGPQYF.

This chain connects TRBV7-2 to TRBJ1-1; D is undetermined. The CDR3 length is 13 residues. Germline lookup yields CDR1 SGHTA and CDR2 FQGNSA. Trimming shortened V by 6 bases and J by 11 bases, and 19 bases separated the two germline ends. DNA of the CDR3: TGTGCCAGCAGGCTAGCCCCCGGAGCCAGGGCTTTCTTT. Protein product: CASRLAPGARAFF.

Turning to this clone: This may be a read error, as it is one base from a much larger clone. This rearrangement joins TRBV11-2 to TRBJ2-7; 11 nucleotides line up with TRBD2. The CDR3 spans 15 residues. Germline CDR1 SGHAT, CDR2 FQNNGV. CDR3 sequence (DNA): TGTGCCAGCAGACCACCGGGACTAGCGGCCTACGGGCAGTACTTC. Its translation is CASRPPGLAAYGQYF.